Presented here are 20 T cell receptor beta chains from one specimen sequenced in a study of blood T cell repertoires in COVID-19. Clones were sequenced by immunoSEQ multiplex PCR, and TCRdb holds only the in-frame ones, with some missing. The profile shows 350,000 to 500,000 clones, roughly 90% of them singletons. Sample: PBMCs or T cells enriched from blood (not recorded which). These receptors originate from a woman aged 18 to 35 who had been exposed to COVID-19.

This clone was observed a few times. The gene calls are TRBV11-2 and TRBJ2-7; D is uncertain. V was clipped by 1 base and J by 6 bases, with 16 bases between them. This CDR3 contains 15 residues. CDR1 is SGHAT and CDR2 is FQNNGV in the germline V gene. CDR3: CASSLGADLSVEQYF. Here the CDR3 DNA reads TGTGCCAGCAGCTTAGGGGCAGATCTGTCGGTCGAGCAGTACTTC.

The J gene is TRBJ1-1, the V gene TRBV25-1; 7 bases are a match to TRBD1. The ends lost 6 bases at V and 4 bases at J; junction bases unmatched: 8. CDR3 length: 14 residues. Germline V gene data show CDR1 as MGHDK and CDR2 as SYGVNS. CDR3 amino acids: CASRQTGSVTEAFF. CDR3 in DNA: TGTGCCAGCAGACAGACAGGGTCGGTCACTGAAGCTTTCTTT.

This chain connects TRBV29-1 to TRBJ1-1; no clear D gene. The CDR3 covers 13 residues. Germline CDR1 is SQVTM and CDR2 is ANQGSEA. The V gene lost 0 bases and the J gene lost 5 bases, with 10 bases spanning the gap. CDR3 sequence reads: CSVEDPRLTEAFF. The CDR3 DNA sequence: TGCAGCGTTGAAGATCCTAGGCTTACTGAAGCTTTCTTT.

The rearrangement links TRBV19 to TRBJ2-7, with D possibly matching TRBD1 (7 bases). Per the germline V gene, CDR1 is LNHDA and CDR2 is SQIVND (reference sequence). The CDR3 extends over 14 amino acids. Trimming cost V 6 bases and J 4 bases, with 16 bases left between them. The CDR3 DNA follows: TGTGCCAGTAGAGAGACAGGGACTCGTTACGAGCAGTACTTC. Translating it yields CASRETGTRYEQYF.

This chain links TRBV29-1 with TRBJ2-7; a weak D match, TRBD1 (5 bases). The V gene lost 1 base and the J gene lost 1 base, with 8 bases spanning the gap. The CDR3 spans 13 residues. CDR1 is SQVTM, CDR2 ANQGSEA, per germline. This CDR3 reads CSVEAQDSYEQYF. CDR3 DNA sequence: TGCAGCGTTGAAGCACAGGATTCCTACGAGCAGTACTTC.

In its sample, this clone was seen once. The chain combines TRBV5-8 with TRBJ2-7, with a tentative D call TRBD2 (5 bases). The germline V gene has CDR1 SGHTS and CDR2 YDEGEE. The CDR3 is made up of 13 amino acids. Trimming left V 3 bases short and J 3 bases short, with 10 bases between. CDR3 in DNA: TGTGCCAGCAGCTATCCCGGGAACTACGAGCAGTACTTC. Protein sequence: CASSYPGNYEQYF.

V is TRBV4-3 and J is TRBJ2-7, with D unresolved. CDR3 size: 14 residues. V was clipped by 0 bases and J by 2 bases, with 8 bases between them. Looked up from germline, CDR1 is LGHNA and CDR2 is YSLEER. The DNA of the CDR3 is TGCGCCAGCAGCCAAGATCCGGGTCCCTACGAGCAGTACTTC. Its protein product is CASSQDPGPYEQYF.

V gene TRBV19 combines with J gene TRBJ1-1; D possibly corresponds to TRBD1 (5 bases). This CDR3 is 17 amino acids long. Germline-derived CDR1 and CDR2 are LNHDA and SQIVND (reference sequence). The V end lost 1 base, the J end lost 3 bases, and 18 bases lay between the germline ends. CDR3 sequence (DNA): TGTGCCAGTAGTATAGGGCCCGAAACAGGAGGGCACACTGAAGCTTTCTTT. Protein product: CASSIGPETGGHTEAFF.

This clone was counted only a few times. This sample also contains other DNA sequences that code for the same CDR3. The rearrangement uses TRBV5-1 and TRBJ1-4; maybe TRBD1 (6 bases). Germline CDR1 reads SGHRS; CDR2 reads YFSETQ. CDR3 length: 14 amino acids. V was cut by 4 bases and J by 2 bases, with 9 bases left in between. CDR3 nucleotides: TGCGCCAGCAGCCGGGACACTACTAATGAAAAACTGTTTTTT. Protein sequence: CASSRDTTNEKLFF.

In its sample, this clone was seen once. The chain links TRBV9 to TRBJ1-2; D possibly corresponds to TRBD1 (5 bases). V was shortened by 2 bases and J by 1 base, with 12 bases between the two germline ends. The CDR3 runs to 15 residues. CDR1 and CDR2 from the germline V gene are SGDLS and YYNGEE. The CDR3 loop reads CASSVGPGVNYGYTF. CDR3 DNA sequence: TGTGCCAGCAGCGTCGGCCCGGGGGTTAACTATGGCTACACCTTC.

This clone was counted once. The chain employs TRBV5-1 and TRBJ2-5, with D maybe TRBD2 (7 bases). Germline V gene data show CDR1 as SGHRS and CDR2 as YFSETQ. This CDR3 contains 15 residues. V lost 5 bases and J 1 base, leaving 15 bases between the germline ends. The DNA of the CDR3 is TGCGCCAGCAGGGAGGGGGGGGTTACCCAAGAGACCCAGTACTTC. Translating gives CASREGGVTQETQYF.

The chain joins TRBV7-2 to TRBJ1-6; 9 bases match TRBD1. CDR3 length: 18 amino acids. With 1 base clipped from V and 7 bases from J, the junction kept 11 bases outside the gene matches. The germline V gene encodes CDR1 SGHTA and CDR2 FQGNSA. DNA for the CDR3: TGTGCCAGCAGCTTAGGCCCCTCCACAGGGGGCCAGAATTCACCCCTCCACTTT. Encoded protein: CASSLGPSTGGQNSPLHF. The entire variable domain, with the rest obtained from reference TRBV7-2 and TRBJ1-6, is as follows: GAGVSQSPSNKVTEKGKDVELRCDPISGHTALYWYRQSLGQGLEFLIYFQGNSAPDKSGLPSDRFSAERTGGSVSTLTIQRTQQEDSAVYLCASSLGPSTGGQNSPLHFGNGTRLTVT.

The rearrangement links TRBV2 to TRBJ2-7; 7 nucleotides agree with TRBD2. Germline trimming cut 0 bases from V and 3 bases from J; bases unmatched to any gene: 8. Per germline, CDR1 SNHLY and CDR2 FYNNEI. This CDR3 region has 16 residues. The CDR3 nucleotides read TGTGCCAGCAGTGAAGCGCGGGGGAGCTCACGCTACGAGCAGTACTTC. It specifies CASSEARGSSRYEQYF.

The rearrangement uses TRBV18 and TRBJ1-2; TRBD1 matches 7 bases. CDR3 length: 15 residues. With V trimmed by 0 bases and J by 1 base, 2 bases remained unmatched. Germline V gene sequence: CDR1 KGHSH, CDR2 LQKENI. The CDR3 nucleotides read TGTGCCAGCTCACCACCGGGACAGCTTAACTATGGCTACACCTTC. This encodes CASSPPGQLNYGYTF.

This clone has only a few counts. This chain connects TRBV19 to TRBJ1-5; D is unclear. The ends were cut back, 3 bases at V and 0 bases at J, with 6 bases in the middle. The CDR3 is made up of 14 amino acids. The germline V gene encodes CDR1 LNHDA and CDR2 SQIVND (reference sequence). The CDR3 loop reads CASSIASSNQPQHF. CDR3 DNA: TGTGCCAGTAGTATCGCCAGTAGCAATCAGCCCCAGCATTTT.

V gene TRBV28 combines with J gene TRBJ1-2, with TRBD1 as a possible D gene (6 bases). Germline assignment: CDR1 MDHEN and CDR2 SYDVKM. Trimming pared 6 bases from V and 2 bases from J, leaving 19 bases between. The CDR3 totals 16 residues. For the CDR3, the DNA is TGTGCCAGCAGGGGGGGGTACAGGGAATTAAACTATGGCTACACCTTC. Its protein product is CASRGGYRELNYGYTF.

V usage is TRBV5-1 and J usage is TRBJ2-5; 10 bases map to TRBD1. CDR3 size: 15 residues. Trimming cost V 3 bases and J 3 bases; bases outside gene matches: 5. Germline V gives CDR1 SGHRS, CDR2 YFSETQ. The CDR3, as DNA: TGCGCCAGCAGCTGGGGACAGGGGCAAGAAGAGACCCAGTACTTC. This gives the protein CASSWGQGQEETQYF. The whole variable domain, remainder taken from reference TRBV5-1 and TRBJ2-5, is KAGVTQTPRYLIKTRGQQVTLSCSPISGHRSVSWYQQTPGQGLQFLFEYFSETQRNKGNFPGRFSGRQFSNSRSEMNVSTLELGDSALYLCASSWGQGQEETQYFGPGTRLLVL.

To note about this clone: This specimen includes other DNA sequences encoding the same CDR3. The chain carries TRBV27 and TRBJ2-7, with D possibly TRBD1 on 6 matching bases. CDR3 length: 14 amino acids. The germline V and J ends were trimmed by 0 bases and 2 bases, with 8 bases remaining between them. From germline, CDR1 is MNHEY and CDR2 SMNVEV (reference sequence). CDR3 bases: TGTGCCAGCAGTTTATCAGGACAGACCTACGAGCAGTACTTC. This gives the protein CASSLSGQTYEQYF.

The rearrangement uses TRBV11-2 and TRBJ1-5; 12 bases line up with TRBD1. The length of the CDR3 is 17 residues. The trim removed 4 bases at V and 1 base at J, leaving 5 bases unmatched. CDR1 SGHAT and CDR2 FQNNGV come from the germline V gene. The CDR3 loop reads CASSSGTGGRSNQPQHF. The CDR3 DNA sequence: TGTGCCAGCAGCTCGGGGACAGGGGGCCGAAGCAATCAGCCCCAGCATTTT. The variable domain in full, with the rest retrieved from reference TRBV11-2 and TRBJ1-5, is EAGVAQSPRYKIIEKRQSVAFWCNPISGHATLYWYQQILGQGPKLLIQFQNNGVVDDSQLPKDRFSAERLKGVDSTLKIQPAKLEDSAVYLCASSSGTGGRSNQPQHFGDGTRLSIL.

The V gene is TRBV2, the J gene TRBJ1-6; 7 bases align to TRBD1. CDR1 is SNHLY and CDR2 is FYNNEI in the germline V gene. V shed 11 bases and J 3 bases; nucleotides not matched to a gene: 4. The CDR3 is 13 residues long. CDR3 region: CAGNRGYNSPLHF. CDR3 DNA: TGTGCCGGAAACAGGGGCTATAATTCACCCCTCCACTTT.